The rows below give T cell receptor beta chains drawn from one sample of a study of blood T cell repertoires in COVID-19. The assay was immunoSEQ multiplex PCR, and TCRdb's table has in-frame clones only and misses some. The sample includes 100,000 or so clones, 88% of them seen just once. Specimen: peripheral blood. The receptors originated from a woman aged 55-70 years with acute or convalescent COVID-19. CDR3s include the opening cysteine and the closing phenylalanine or tryptophan. Each record gives: J gene, V gene, clone size, CDR3 protein. Some rows have no size entry. The others give once, few or many, or a class for an expanded clone.

>TRBJ1-5|TRBV12-2|.
CASRLVVGQPQHF
>TRBJ1-4|TRBV27|.
CASSRGQGARSVEKLFF
>TRBJ2-1|TRBV2|.
CASSSGLSNNEQFF
>TRBJ2-7|TRBV5-4|.
CASSPNTDRVYEQYF
>TRBJ1-3|TRBV9|.
CASSPQVRFGNTIYF
>TRBJ2-1|TRBV5-1|.
CASSVTGYNEQFF
>TRBJ1-1|TRBV3-1/TRBV3-2|.
CASSQGQGANEAFF
>TRBJ1-2|TRBV2|few
CATGTGKDGYTF
>TRBJ1-6|TRBV6-2/TRBV6-3|.
CASSTGISYNSPLHF
>TRBJ1-3|TRBV19|.
CASNPDRAGNTIYF
>TRBJ2-5|TRBV15|.
CATSRDLATETQYF
>TRBJ1-1|TRBV3-1/TRBV3-2|.
CASSQGGGTEAFF
>TRBJ2-3|TRBV28|few
CAISVTGGHTDTQYF
>TRBJ2-1|TRBV5-1|once
CASSLEAVSSYNEQFF
>TRBJ2-1|TRBV7-7|few
CASSFSSYNEQFF
>TRBJ2-2|TRBV28|.
CATAGSGELFF
>TRBJ1-2|TRBV7-9|.
CASSLATGVGYTF
>TRBJ1-6|TRBV28|.
CASIPQAAYNSPLHF
>TRBJ1-1|TRBV5-4|.
CASSWRGGTEAFF
>TRBJ2-1|TRBV12-5|.
CASAPGQPLNEQFF
>TRBJ2-3|TRBV29-1|.
CSVGLGTDTQYF
>TRBJ2-5|TRBV7-2|.
CASSKSGGLVGETQYF